These 18 T cell receptor beta chains were sequenced from one sample in a study of blood T cell repertoires in COVID-19. Assay: immunoSEQ multiplex PCR; the TCRdb copy retains only in-frame clones and omits some. The sample contains about 130,000 clones, around 89% of which appear only once. The sample comprised peripheral blood. The receptor source for this set is a man aged 55 to 70 with COVID-19, enrolled during active disease.

V and J are TRBV27 and TRBJ1-2, with D perhaps TRBD1 (5 bases). Looked up from germline, CDR1 is MNHEY and CDR2 is SMNVEV (reference sequence). The CDR3 runs 14 residues. V gave up 8 bases and J gave up 1 base, with 14 bases separating them. The CDR3 spells CASSRVGGNYGYTF. CDR3 nucleotides: TGTGCCAGCTCAAGAGTGGGGGGTAACTATGGCTACACCTTC.

This chain links TRBV9 with TRBJ2-7; D is uncertain. V gave up 0 bases and J gave up 1 base, with 8 bases separating them. CDR1 is SGDLS, CDR2 YYNGEE, per germline. The CDR3 totals 14 residues. CDR3 DNA: TGTGCCAGCAGCGTAGATTTCTCTTCCTACGAGCAGTACTTC. Encoded protein: CASSVDFSSYEQYF.

The chain recombines TRBV30 with TRBJ1-1, with D perhaps TRBD1 (5 bases). V was shortened by 2 bases and J by 4 bases, with 11 bases between the two germline ends. The germline CDR1 and CDR2 sequences are GTSNPN and SVGIG (reference sequence). CDR3 length: 13 amino acids. CDR3 in amino acids: CAWSWGVSTEAFF. CDR3 in DNA: TGTGCCTGGAGTTGGGGGGTGAGCACTGAAGCTTTCTTT.

The chain uses TRBV4-1 and TRBJ2-7; 7 bases fit TRBD1. The CDR3 spans 15 residues. From germline, CDR1 is MGHRA and CDR2 YSYEKL. The junction had 9 bases not matched to a gene; V was cut back by 0 bases and J by 7 bases. The CDR3 DNA is TGCGCCAGCAGCCAAGATGAGGACAGGACGCGGGAGCAGTACTTC. Protein product: CASSQDEDRTREQYF.

This clone was observed a few times. The chain joins TRBV10-2 to TRBJ1-2; tentative D call: TRBD1 (6 bases). The CDR3 contains 15 residues. The germline V gene has CDR1 WSHSY and CDR2 SAAADI. V gave up 6 bases and J gave up 6 bases, with 20 bases separating them. The CDR3 region is CASRVPTGPGNGYTF. CDR3 nucleotide sequence: TGCGCCAGCAGGGTACCGACAGGACCAGGGAATGGCTACACCTTC.

The V gene is TRBV28, the J gene TRBJ1-1; D may be TRBD1 (5 bases). From germline, CDR1 is MDHEN and CDR2 SYDVKM. The CDR3 extends over 14 amino acids. The V end lost 7 bases, the J end lost 1 base, and 13 bases lay between the germline ends. CDR3 protein: CASNLLGANTEAFF. The CDR3 bases are TGTGCCAGCAACCTTTTAGGGGCGAACACTGAAGCTTTCTTT.

The chain has TRBV29-1 and TRBJ2-7, with 10 bases lining up with TRBD1. The ends lost 5 bases at V and 0 bases at J; junction bases unmatched: 4. From germline, CDR1 is SQVTM and CDR2 ANQGSEA. The length of the CDR3 is 14 residues. This CDR3 reads CSVYGQGVSYEQYF. The CDR3, as DNA: TGCAGCGTTTACGGACAGGGGGTCTCCTACGAGCAGTACTTC.

The rearrangement links TRBV18 to TRBJ1-6; 8 nucleotides agree with TRBD1. Germline values: CDR1 KGHSH, CDR2 LQKENI. Trimming cost V 5 bases and J 8 bases; bases outside gene matches: 8. The CDR3 extends over 15 amino acids. As DNA, the CDR3 is TGTGCCAGCTCAATAGGACAGGGTGGGGATTCACCCCTCCACTTT. Its protein is CASSIGQGGDSPLHF.

This clone showed up just once. The chain has TRBV25-1 and TRBJ1-6; D unclear. The CDR3 covers 11 residues. The germline gives CDR1 MGHDK, CDR2 SYGVNS. The V and J ends lost 5 bases and 9 bases respectively, with 5 bases between them. The CDR3: CASSSGSPLHF. CDR3 nucleotides: TGTGCCAGCAGTTCAGGTTCACCCCTCCACTTT.

The rearrangement links TRBV6-2 or TRBV6-3 to TRBJ1-2; D is ambiguous. In germline, CDR1 is MNHEY, CDR2 SVGEGT. This CDR3 has 12 residues. Trimming pared 5 bases from V and 4 bases from J, leaving 8 bases between. CDR3 sequence (DNA): TGTGCCAGCAGTGAGGAGGGCTATGGCTACACCTTC. This translates into CASSEEGYGYTF.

V usage is TRBV27 and J usage is TRBJ1-2; D may be TRBD1 (5 bases). Germline V gene sequence: CDR1 MNHEY, CDR2 SMNVEV (reference sequence). The CDR3 has 15 residues. V lost 6 bases, J lost 6 bases, and 20 bases lay in between. DNA of the CDR3: TGTGCCAGCAGGGGTACCGGAGGGACGGATAATGGCTACACCTTC. Residues: CASRGTGGTDNGYTF.

The gene calls are TRBV19 and TRBJ1-2, with D hard to call. The CDR3 totals 13 residues. Trimming left V 3 bases short and J 1 base short, with 6 bases between. Germline CDR1 and CDR2: LNHDA and SQIVND (reference sequence). The CDR3 sequence is CASSMAFNYGYTF. The DNA for the CDR3 is TGTGCCAGTAGTATGGCCTTTAACTATGGCTACACCTTC.

The V call is TRBV5-1, the J call TRBJ1-6, with D possibly TRBD1 on 5 matching bases. Germline CDR1 reads SGHRS; CDR2 reads YFSETQ. CDR3 length: 16 amino acids. V was cut by 0 bases and J by 9 bases, with 16 bases left in between. This CDR3 is CASSLEGHHGGSPLHF. CDR3 bases: TGCGCCAGCAGCTTGGAAGGACATCACGGTGGTTCACCCCTCCACTTT.

V gene TRBV25-1 combines with J gene TRBJ2-7, with 9 positions matching TRBD1. V was pared by 6 bases and J by 3 bases, with 9 bases of the junction left unmatched. CDR1 MGHDK and CDR2 SYGVNS come from the germline V gene. The CDR3 is 15 residues long. The CDR3 region has the DNA TGTGCCAGCAGCACAGGGGGCAATCTCTTCTACGAGCAGTACTTC. The encoded protein is CASSTGGNLFYEQYF.

This chain links TRBV3-1 (or the pseudogene TRBV3-2) with TRBJ1-4; D perhaps matches TRBD1 (5 bases). Germline lookup yields CDR1 LGHDT and CDR2 YNNKEL (reference sequence). Trimming stripped 8 bases from V and 7 bases from J, with 11 bases between. The length of the CDR3 is 12 residues. The CDR3 DNA reads TGTGCCAGCGGGGGGACGGTTGAAAAACTGTTTTTT. This gives the protein CASGGTVEKLFF.

This clone appeared once. The V and J genes are TRBV27 and TRBJ2-3; 7 bases line up with TRBD1. The germline V gene encodes CDR1 MNHEY and CDR2 SMNVEV (reference sequence). The V gene end was trimmed by 2 bases and the J gene end by 4 bases; junction bases not matched to a gene: 12. The CDR3 consists of 17 residues. This chain's CDR3 is CASSLRQGWGPADTQYF. CDR3 nucleotides: TGTGCCAGCAGTTTAAGACAGGGATGGGGGCCCGCAGATACGCAGTATTTT.

The chain combines TRBV3-1 (or the pseudogene TRBV3-2) with TRBJ1-2, with D perhaps TRBD1 (6 bases). From germline, CDR1 is LGHDT and CDR2 YNNKEL (reference sequence). The CDR3 spans 15 residues. Between the trimmed V and J ends, which lost 1 base and 3 bases, there was a span of 12 bases. The CDR3, as DNA: TGTGCCAGCAGCCAAGGGGGACAAGTTTACTATGGCTACACCTTC. Amino acids: CASSQGGQVYYGYTF.

The chain links TRBV30 to TRBJ2-3, with D perhaps TRBD1 (6 bases). Trimming removed 3 bases from V and 10 bases from J, with 14 bases in between. CDR3 length: 12 residues. Germline CDR1 GTSNPN, CDR2 SVGIG (reference sequence). The CDR3 region has the DNA TGTGCCTGGAGCGAAGGGGGAGCCCCGCAGTATTTT. Its translation: CAWSEGGAPQYF.